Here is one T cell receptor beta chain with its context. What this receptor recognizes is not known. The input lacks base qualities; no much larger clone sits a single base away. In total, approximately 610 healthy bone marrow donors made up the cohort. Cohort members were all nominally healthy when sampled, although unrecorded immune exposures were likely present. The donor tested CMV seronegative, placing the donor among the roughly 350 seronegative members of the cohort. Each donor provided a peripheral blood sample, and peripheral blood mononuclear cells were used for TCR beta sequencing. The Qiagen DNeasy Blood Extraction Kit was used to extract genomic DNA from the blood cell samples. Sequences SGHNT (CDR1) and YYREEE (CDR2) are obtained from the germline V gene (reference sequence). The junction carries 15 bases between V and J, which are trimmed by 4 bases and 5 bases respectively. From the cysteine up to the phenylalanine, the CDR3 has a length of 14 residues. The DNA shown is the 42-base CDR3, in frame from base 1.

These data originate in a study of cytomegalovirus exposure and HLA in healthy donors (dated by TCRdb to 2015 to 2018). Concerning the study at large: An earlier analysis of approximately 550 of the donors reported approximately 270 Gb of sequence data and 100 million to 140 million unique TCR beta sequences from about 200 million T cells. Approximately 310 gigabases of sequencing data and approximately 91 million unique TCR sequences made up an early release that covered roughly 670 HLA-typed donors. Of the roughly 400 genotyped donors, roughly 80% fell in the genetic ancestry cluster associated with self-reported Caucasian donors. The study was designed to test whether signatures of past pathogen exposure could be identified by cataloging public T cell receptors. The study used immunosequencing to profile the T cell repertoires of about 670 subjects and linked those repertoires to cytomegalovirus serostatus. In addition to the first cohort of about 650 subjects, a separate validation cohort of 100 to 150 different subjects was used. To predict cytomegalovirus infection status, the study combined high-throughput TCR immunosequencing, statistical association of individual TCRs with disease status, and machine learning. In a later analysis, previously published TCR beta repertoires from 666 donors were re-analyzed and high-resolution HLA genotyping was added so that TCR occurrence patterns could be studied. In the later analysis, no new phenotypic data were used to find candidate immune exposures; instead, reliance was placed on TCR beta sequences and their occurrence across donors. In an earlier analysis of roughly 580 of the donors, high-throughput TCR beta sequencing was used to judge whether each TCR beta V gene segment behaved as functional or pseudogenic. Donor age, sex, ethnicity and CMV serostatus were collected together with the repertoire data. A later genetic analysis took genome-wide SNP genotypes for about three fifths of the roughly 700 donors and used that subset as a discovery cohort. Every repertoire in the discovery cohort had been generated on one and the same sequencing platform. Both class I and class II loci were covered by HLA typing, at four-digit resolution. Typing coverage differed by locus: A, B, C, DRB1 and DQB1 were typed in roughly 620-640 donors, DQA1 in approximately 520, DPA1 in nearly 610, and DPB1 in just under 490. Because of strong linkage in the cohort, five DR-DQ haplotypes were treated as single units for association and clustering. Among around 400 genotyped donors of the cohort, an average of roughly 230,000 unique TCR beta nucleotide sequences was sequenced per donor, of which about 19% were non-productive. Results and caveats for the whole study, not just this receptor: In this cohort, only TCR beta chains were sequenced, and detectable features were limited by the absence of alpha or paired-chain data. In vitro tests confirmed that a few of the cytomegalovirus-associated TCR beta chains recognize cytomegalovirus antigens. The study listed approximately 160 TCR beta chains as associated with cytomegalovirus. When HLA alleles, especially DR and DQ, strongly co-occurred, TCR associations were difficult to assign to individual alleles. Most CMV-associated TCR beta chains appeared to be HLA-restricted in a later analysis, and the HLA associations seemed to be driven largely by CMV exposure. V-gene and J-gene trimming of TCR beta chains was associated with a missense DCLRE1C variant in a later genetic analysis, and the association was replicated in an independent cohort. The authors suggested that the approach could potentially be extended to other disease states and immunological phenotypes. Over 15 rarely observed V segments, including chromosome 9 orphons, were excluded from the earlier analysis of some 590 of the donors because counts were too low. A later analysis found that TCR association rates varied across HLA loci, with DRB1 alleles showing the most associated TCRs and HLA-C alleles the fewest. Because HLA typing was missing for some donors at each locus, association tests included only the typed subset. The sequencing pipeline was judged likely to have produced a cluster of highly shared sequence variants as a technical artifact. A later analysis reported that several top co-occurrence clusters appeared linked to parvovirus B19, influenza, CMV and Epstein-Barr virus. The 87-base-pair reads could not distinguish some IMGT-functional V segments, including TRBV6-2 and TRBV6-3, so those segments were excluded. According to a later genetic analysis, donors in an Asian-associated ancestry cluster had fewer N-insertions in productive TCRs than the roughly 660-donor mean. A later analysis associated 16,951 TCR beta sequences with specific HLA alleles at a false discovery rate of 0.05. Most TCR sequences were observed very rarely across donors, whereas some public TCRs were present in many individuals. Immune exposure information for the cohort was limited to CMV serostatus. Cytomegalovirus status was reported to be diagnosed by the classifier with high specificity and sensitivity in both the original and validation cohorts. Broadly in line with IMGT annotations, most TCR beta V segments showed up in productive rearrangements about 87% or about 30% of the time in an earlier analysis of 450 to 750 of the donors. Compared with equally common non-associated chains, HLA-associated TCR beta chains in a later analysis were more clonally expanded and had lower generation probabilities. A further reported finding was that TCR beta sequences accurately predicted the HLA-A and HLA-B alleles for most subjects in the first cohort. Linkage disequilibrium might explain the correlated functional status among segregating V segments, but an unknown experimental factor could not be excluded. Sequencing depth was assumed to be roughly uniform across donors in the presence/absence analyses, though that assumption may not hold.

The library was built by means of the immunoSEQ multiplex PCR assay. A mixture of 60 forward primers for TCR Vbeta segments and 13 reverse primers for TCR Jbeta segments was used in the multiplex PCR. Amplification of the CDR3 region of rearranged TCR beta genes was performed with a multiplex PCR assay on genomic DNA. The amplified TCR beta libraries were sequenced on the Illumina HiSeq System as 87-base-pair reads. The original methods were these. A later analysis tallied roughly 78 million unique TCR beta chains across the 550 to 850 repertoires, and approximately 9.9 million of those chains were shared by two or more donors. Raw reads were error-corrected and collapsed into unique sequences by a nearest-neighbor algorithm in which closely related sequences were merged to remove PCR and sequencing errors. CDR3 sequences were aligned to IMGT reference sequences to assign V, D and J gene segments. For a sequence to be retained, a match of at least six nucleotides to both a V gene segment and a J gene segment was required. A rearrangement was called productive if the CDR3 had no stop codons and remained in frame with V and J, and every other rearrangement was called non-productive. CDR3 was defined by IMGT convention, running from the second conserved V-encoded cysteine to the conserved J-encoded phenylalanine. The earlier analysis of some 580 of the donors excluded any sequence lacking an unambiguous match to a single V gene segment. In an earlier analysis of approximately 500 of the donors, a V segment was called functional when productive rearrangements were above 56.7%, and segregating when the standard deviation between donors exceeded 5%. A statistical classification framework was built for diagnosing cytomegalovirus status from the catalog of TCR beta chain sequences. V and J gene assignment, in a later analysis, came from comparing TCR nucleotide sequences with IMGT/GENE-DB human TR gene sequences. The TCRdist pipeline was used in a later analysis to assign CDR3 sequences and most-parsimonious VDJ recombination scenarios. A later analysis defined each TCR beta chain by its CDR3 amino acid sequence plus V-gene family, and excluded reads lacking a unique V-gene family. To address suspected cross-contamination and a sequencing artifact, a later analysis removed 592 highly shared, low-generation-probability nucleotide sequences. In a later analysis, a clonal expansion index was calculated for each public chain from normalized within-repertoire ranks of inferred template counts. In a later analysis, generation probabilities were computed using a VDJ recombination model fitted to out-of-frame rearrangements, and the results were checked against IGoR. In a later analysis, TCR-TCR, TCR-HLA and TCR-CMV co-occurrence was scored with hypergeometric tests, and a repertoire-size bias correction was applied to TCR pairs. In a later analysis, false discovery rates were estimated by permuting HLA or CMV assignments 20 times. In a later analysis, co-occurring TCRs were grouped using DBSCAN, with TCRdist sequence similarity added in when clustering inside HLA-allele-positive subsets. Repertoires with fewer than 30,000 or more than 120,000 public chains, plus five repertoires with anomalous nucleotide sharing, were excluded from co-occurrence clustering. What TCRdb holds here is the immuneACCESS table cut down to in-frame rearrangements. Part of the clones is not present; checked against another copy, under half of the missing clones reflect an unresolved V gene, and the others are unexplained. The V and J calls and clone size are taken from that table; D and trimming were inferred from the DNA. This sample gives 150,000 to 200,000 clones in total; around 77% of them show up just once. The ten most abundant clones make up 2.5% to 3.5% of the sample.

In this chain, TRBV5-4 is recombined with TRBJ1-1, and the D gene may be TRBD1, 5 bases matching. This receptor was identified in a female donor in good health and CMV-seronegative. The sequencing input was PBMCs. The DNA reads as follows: TGTGCCAGCAGCCTTCAGGGTATTACGACTGAAGCTTTCTTT. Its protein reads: CASSLQGITTEAFF.